This T cell receptor beta chain stems from a study of human T cells and chemical hapten exposure. Study at large: Yields of TCR per sample differed, chiefly owing to small differences in pooled library volume.

Individual cDNA molecules received unique molecular identifiers in the library. From the RACE reads, TCRdb called clonotypes with MiXCR, one entry per CDR3 protein. The table has 95,000 or so distinct CDR3 sequences, over 9.5% seen once. Concerning this clonotype: Antigen unknown.

As to time point: patch test 2, 6 weeks after DPC sensitization. Treatment specified: therapeutic diphenylcyclopropenone sensitization with weekly scalp DPC. V dropped 7 bases and J dropped 1; count of bases not matched to a gene: 9. The CDR3 extends over 15 amino acids. The germline V gene encodes CDR1 SNHLY and CDR2 FYNNEI. Study conclusions and caveats: Following DPC sensitization, TCRs present above 1 in 1000 frequency showed no change. Expanded TCRs created a significantly greater count of big CDR3 similarity clusters than controls did.

The input for sequencing was whole blood, taken in connection with sensitization to the hapten diphenylcyclopropenone (DPC). The chain carries TRBV2 and TRBJ2-5, with 7 bases that match TRBD1. This TCR came from a woman aged 40 to 49 with alopecia areata. Some clones in this sample may be carry-over from other donors' samples. CDR3 in DNA: TGTGCCAGCAACTTCAAGGGACAGCCCCAAGAGACCCAGTACTTC. Its translation is CASNFKGQPQETQYF.